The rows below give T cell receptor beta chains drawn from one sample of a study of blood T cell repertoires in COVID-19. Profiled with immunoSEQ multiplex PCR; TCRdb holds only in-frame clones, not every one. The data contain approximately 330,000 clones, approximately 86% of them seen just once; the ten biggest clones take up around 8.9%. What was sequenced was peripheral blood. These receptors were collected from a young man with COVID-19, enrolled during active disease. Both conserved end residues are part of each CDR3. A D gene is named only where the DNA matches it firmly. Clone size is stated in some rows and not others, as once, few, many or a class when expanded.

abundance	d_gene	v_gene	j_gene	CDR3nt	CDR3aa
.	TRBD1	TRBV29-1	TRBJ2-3	TGCAGCGTTGTAGGGGACAGGGTCACAGATACGCAGTATTTT	CSVVGDRVTDTQYF
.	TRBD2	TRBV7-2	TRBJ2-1	TGTGCCAGCAGCGCCAGCGGGGGGGCCCTTAATGAGCAGTTCTTC	CASSASGGALNEQFF
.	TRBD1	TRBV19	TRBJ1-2	TGTGCCAGTAGTGGACAGGTCGGAGGCTACACCTTC	CASSGQVGGYTF
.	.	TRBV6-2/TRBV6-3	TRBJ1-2	TGTGCCAGCAGTTCCGGTAATGCCTTGGGCTACACCTTC	CASSSGNALGYTF
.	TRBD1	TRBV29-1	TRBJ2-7	TGCAGCGCTTCCCGGACAGGGGACCACGAGCAGTACTTC	CSASRTGDHEQYF
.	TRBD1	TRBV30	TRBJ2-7	TGTGCCTGGAATGGACCGGACAGGGGGCCCGAGCAGTACTTC	CAWNGPDRGPEQYF
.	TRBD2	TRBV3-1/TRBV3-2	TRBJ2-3	TGTGCCAGCAGCCAACCGGCGGGGGGGCGCACAGATACGCAGTATTTT	CASSQPAGGRTDTQYF
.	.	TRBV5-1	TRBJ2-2	TGCGCCAGCAGTTACACAGGGAACACCGGGGAGCTGTTTTTT	CASSYTGNTGELFF
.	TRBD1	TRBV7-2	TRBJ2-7	TGTGCCAGCAGCCTTGGACAGGGGCTCTCCTACGAGCAGTACTTC	CASSLGQGLSYEQYF
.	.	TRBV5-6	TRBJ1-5	TGTGCCAGCAGCCCCCGACAGATTCCCCAGCCCCAGCATTTT	CASSPRQIPQPQHF
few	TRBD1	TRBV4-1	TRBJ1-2	TGCGCCAGCAGCCAAGCGGGACAGGCGTTACTTGGCTACACCTTC	CASSQAGQALLGYTF
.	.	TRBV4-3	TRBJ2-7	TGCGCCAGCAGCCAAGATTGGGGGGGGCATCCCGCCTACGAGCAGTACTTC	CASSQDWGGHPAYEQYF
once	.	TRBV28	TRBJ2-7	TGTGCCAGCAGTCCTGGCAGGGTGGGCTCCTACGAGCAGTACTTC	CASSPGRVGSYEQYF
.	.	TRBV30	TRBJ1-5	TGTGCCTGGAGTGTACAGGGATTTCTTGCTCAGCCCCAGCATTTT	CAWSVQGFLAQPQHF
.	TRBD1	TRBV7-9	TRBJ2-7	TGTGCCAGCAGCCTCGGACAGGCCCCCCACGAGCAGTACTTC	CASSLGQAPHEQYF
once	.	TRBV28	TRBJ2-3	TGTGCCAGCACCCCTCCGGGACAAATAAACACAGATACGCAGTATTTT	CASTPPGQINTDTQYF
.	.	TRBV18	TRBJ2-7	TGTGCCAGCTCACCTCAGCAAGACTCTTACGAGCAGTACTTC	CASSPQQDSYEQYF
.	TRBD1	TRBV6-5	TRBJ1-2	TGTGCCAGCAGTTACGTCCGGACAGGAGGAAACTATGGCTACACCTTC	CASSYVRTGGNYGYTF
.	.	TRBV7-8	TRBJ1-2	TGTGCCAGCAGCCCCCGCCCCCTAGTAGGCGACTATGGCTACACCTTC	CASSPRPLVGDYGYTF
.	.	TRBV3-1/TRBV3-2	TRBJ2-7	TGTGCCAGCAGCCAAGATTACAGGGTTTACGAGCAGTACTTC	CASSQDYRVYEQYF
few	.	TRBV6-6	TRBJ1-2	TGTGCCAGCAGTACAGGGTCGAACTATGGCTACACCTTC	CASSTGSNYGYTF
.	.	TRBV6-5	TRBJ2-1	TGTGCCAGCAGCCGGATAAGACAGAGAAATGAGCAGTTCTTC	CASSRIRQRNEQFF
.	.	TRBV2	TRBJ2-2	TGTGCCAGCAGGCGGACAAACCCGAACACCGGGGAGCTGTTTTTT	CASRRTNPNTGELFF
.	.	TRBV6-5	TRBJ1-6	TGTGCCAGCAGTTACAACTCAAGCTCCTATAATTCACCCCTCCACTTT	CASSYNSSSYNSPLHF
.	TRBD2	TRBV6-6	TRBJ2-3	TGTGCCAGCAGTTACGGAGCGGGGGCCCTCACAGATACGCAGTATTTT	CASSYGAGALTDTQYF
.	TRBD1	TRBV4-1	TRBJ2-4	TGCGCCAGCAGCCAGGACAGGGGTACGACCAAAAACATTCAGTACTTC	CASSQDRGTTKNIQYF
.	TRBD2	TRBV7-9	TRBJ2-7	TGTGCCAGCAGCTTACGGGCGGGAGGCGCCTACGAGCAGTACTTC	CASSLRAGGAYEQYF
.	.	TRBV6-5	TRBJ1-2	TGTGCCAGCAGCGAGGGACGGGGGGGGTACTATGGCTACACCTTC	CASSEGRGGYYGYTF
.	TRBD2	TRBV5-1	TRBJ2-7	TGCGCCAGCAGCTTGGGGGCAGGGAGGGACGAGCAGTACTTC	CASSLGAGRDEQYF
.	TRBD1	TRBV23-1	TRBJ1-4	TGCGCCAGCGGACAGGCGACGGGACGGGGGGGTGAAAAACTGTTTTTT	CASGQATGRGGEKLFF
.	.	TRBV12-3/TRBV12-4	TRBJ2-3	TGTGCCAGCGGGGCCGGCACAGATACGCAGTATTTT	CASGAGTDTQYF
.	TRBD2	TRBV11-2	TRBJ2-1	TGTGCCAGCAGTCGGGGACTAGCGGCTTACAATGAGCAGTTCTTC	CASSRGLAAYNEQFF
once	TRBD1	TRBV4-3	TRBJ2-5	TGCGCCAGCAGCCAAGCCTACAGGGGCGAGACCCAGTACTTC	CASSQAYRGETQYF
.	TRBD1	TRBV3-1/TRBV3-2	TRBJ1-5	TGTGCCAGCAGCCAGGGGATAACAGGGGGCTCTCAGCCCCAGCATTTT	CASSQGITGGSQPQHF
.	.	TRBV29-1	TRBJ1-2	TGCAGCGTGCCCTACAGGGCCGGCTACACCTTC	CSVPYRAGYTF
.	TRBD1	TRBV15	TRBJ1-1	TGTGCCACCAGCTACCGACAGGGTCGGACTGAAGCTTTCTTT	CATSYRQGRTEAFF
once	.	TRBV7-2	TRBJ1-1	TGTGCCAGCAGCGTCACCAAAGGAGCTTCTGAAGCTTTCTTT	CASSVTKGASEAFF
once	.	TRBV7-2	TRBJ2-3	TGTGCCAGCAGCTCGCAGGGTCCCGTCACAGATACGCAGTATTTT	CASSSQGPVTDTQYF
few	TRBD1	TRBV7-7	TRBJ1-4	TGTGCCAGCAGCTTAGCGTCGGGACAGGGGTACAAACTGTTTTTT	CASSLASGQGYKLFF
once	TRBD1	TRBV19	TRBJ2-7	TGTGCCAGTACCATGGACAGGGGAAGCTCCTACGAGCAGTACTTC	CASTMDRGSSYEQYF
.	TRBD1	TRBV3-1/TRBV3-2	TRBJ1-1	TGTGCCAGCAGCCCGTGGACAGGGAGGTTCACTGAAGCTTTCTTT	CASSPWTGRFTEAFF
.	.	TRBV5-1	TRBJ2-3	TGCGCCAGCAGCTCCGAAATTCAGCGGATGGCAGATACGCAGTATTTT	CASSSEIQRMADTQYF
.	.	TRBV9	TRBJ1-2	TGTGCCAGCAGCGCCCTGGGGGCAGGGGTTTATGGCTACACCTTC	CASSALGAGVYGYTF
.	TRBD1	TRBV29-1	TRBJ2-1	TGCAGCGCCTCATATACAGGGGACAATGAGCAGTTCTTC	CSASYTGDNEQFF
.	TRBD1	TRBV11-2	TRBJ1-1	TGTGCCAGCAGCCTCAGGGGGCAGAGCACTGAAGCTTTCTTT	CASSLRGQSTEAFF
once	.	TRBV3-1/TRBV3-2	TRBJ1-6	TGTGCCAGCAGCCAAGGCAGCTATAATTCACCCCTCCACTTT	CASSQGSYNSPLHF
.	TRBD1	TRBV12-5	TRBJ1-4	TGTGCTAGTGGTTTGGTACGGCCAGGGGGGACGGAAAAACTGTTTTTT	CASGLVRPGGTEKLFF
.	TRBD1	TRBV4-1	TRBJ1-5	TGCGCCAGCAGCCAGGAAGGACAGGGAGGGAATCAGCCCCAGCATTTT	CASSQEGQGGNQPQHF
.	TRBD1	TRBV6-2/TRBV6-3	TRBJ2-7	TGTGCCAGCAGTTACCCTGGACAGGTCAGGCGCTACGAGCAGTACTTC	CASSYPGQVRRYEQYF
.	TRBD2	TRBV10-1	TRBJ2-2	TGCGCCAGCAGTGATTACGGGGGGATCAGGGAGCTGTTTTTT	CASSDYGGIRELFF
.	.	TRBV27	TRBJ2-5	TGTGCCAGCAGTTTAATGTCTGGAGCGGAGACCCAGTACTTC	CASSLMSGAETQYF
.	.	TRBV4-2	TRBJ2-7	TGTGCCAGCAGCCAAGATTGGGCGGGCGTTACTGTCGAGCAGTACTTC	CASSQDWAGVTVEQYF
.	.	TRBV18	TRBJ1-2	TGTGCCAGCTCACCAGAGTATGGCTACACCTTC	CASSPEYGYTF
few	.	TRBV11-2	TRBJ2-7	TGTGCCAGCAGCCCTAGTTTTGGGTGGGAGTACTACGAGCAGTACTTC	CASSPSFGWEYYEQYF
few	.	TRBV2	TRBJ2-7	TGTGCCAGCAGTGACGATACAGTCCCCTACGAGCAGTACTTC	CASSDDTVPYEQYF
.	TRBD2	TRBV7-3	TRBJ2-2	TGTGCCAGCAGCTTAACGTTAGCGGGAGCGAACACCGGGGAGCTGTTTTTT	CASSLTLAGANTGELFF
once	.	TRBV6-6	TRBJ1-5	TGTGCCAGCAGTTCAGGGGAGGGCAGGGGCAATCAGCCCCAGCATTTT	CASSSGEGRGNQPQHF
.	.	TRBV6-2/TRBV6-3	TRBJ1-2	TGTGCCAGCAGCTCCCCCCCCACAGGGACCTATGGCTACACCTTC	CASSSPPTGTYGYTF
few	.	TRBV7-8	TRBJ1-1	TGTGCCAGCAGCTTAGTAACCAGCACTGAAGCTTTCTTT	CASSLVTSTEAFF
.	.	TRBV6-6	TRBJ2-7	TGTGCCAGCAGTTTGGACCCGCGAGGGAGGTACGAGCAGTACTTC	CASSLDPRGRYEQYF